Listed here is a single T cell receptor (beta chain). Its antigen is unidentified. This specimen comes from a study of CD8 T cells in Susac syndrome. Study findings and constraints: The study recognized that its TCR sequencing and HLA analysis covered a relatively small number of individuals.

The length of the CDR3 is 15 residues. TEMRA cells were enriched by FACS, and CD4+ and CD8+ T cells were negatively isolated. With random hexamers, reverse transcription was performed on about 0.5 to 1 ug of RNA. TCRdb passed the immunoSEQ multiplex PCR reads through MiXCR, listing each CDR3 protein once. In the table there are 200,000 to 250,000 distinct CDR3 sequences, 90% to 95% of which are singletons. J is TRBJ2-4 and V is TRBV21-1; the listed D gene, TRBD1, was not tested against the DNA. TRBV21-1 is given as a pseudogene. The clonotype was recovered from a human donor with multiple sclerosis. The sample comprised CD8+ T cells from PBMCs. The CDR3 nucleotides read TGTGCCAGCAGCAACCCGGAAAGGGTATTCAACATTCAGTACTTC. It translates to CASSNPERVFNIQYF.